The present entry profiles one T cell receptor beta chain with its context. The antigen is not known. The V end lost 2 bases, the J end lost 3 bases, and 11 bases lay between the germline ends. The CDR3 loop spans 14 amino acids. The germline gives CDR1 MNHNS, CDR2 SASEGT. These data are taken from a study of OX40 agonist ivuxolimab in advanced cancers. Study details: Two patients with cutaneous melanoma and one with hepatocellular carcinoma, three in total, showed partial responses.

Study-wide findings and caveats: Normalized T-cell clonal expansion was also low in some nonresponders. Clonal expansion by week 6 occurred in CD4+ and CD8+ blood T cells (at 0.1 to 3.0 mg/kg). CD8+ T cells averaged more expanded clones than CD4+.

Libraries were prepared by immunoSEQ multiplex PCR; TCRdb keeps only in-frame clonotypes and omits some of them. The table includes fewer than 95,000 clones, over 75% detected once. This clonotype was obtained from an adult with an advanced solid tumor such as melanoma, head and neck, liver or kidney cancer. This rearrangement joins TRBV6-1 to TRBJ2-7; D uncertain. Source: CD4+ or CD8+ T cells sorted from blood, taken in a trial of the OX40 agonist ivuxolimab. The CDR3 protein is CASSETLLDYEQYF. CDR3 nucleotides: TGTGCCAGCAGTGAAACCCTATTAGACTACGAGCAGTACTTC.